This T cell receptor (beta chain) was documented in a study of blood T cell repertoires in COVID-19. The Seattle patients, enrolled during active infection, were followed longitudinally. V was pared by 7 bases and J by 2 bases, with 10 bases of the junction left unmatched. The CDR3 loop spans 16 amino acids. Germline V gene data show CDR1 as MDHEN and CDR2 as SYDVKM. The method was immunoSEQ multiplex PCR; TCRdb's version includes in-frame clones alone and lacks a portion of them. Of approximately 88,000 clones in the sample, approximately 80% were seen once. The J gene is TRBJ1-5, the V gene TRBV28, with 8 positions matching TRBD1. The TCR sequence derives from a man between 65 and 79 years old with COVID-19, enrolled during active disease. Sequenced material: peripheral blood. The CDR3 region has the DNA TGTGCCAGCATCCCCCAGGGGGCAGGTCGCAATCAGCCCCAGCATTTT. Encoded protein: CASIPQGAGRNQPQHF.